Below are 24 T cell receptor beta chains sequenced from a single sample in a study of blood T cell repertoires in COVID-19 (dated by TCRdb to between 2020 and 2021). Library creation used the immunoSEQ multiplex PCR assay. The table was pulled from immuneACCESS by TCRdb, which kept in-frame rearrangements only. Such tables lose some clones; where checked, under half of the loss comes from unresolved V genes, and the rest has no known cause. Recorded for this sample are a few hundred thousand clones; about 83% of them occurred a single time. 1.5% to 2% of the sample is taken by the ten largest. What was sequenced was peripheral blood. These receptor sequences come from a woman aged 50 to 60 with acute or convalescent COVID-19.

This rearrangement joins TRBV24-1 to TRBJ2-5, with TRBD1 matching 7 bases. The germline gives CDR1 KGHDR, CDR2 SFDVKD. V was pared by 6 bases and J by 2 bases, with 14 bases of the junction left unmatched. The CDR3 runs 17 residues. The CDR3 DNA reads TGTGCCACCAGTCAAAATGGACAGGCGACAGATCAAGAGACCCAGTACTTC. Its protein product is CATSQNGQATDQETQYF.

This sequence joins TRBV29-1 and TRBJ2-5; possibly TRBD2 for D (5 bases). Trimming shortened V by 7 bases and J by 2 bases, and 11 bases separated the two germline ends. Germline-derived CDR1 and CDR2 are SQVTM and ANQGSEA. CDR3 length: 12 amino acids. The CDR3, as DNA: TGCAGCGCCTTCACTAGTCAAGAGACCCAGTACTTC. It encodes CSAFTSQETQYF.

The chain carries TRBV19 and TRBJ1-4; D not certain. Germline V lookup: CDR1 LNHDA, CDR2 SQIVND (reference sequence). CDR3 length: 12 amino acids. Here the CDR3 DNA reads TGTGCTGCGAGCAGGCCTAATGAAAAACTGTTTTTT. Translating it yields CAASRPNEKLFF.

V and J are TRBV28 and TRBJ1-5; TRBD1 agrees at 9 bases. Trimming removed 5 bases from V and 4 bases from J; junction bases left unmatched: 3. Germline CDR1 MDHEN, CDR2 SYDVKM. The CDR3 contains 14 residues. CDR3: CASSLGTGNQPQHF. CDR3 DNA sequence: TGTGCCAGCAGTCTCGGGACAGGGAATCAGCCCCAGCATTTT.

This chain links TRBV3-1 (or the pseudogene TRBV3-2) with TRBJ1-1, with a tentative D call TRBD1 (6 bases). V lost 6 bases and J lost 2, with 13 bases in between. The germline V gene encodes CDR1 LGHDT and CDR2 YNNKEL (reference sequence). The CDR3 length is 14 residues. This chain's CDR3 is CASSPRQVNTEAFF. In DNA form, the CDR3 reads TGTGCCAGCAGTCCCCGACAGGTAAACACTGAAGCTTTCTTT.

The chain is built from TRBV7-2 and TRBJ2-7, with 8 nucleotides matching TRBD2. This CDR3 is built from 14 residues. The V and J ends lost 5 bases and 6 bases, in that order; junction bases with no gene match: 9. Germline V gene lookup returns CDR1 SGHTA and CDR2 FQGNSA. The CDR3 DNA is TGTGCCAGCAGCCGCCAGCGGGAGACGCTCGAGCAGTACTTC. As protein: CASSRQRETLEQYF. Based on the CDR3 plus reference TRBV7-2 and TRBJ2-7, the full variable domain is GAGVSQSPSNKVTEKGKDVELRCDPISGHTALYWYRQSLGQGLEFLIYFQGNSAPDKSGLPSDRFSAERTGGSVSTLTIQRTQQEDSAVYLCASSRQRETLEQYFGPGTRLTVT.

CDR3 protein: CASSSPTSGSYNEQFF. The CDR3, as DNA: TGTGCCAGCAGCTCACCGACTAGCGGTTCCTACAATGAGCAGTTCTTC. The chain carries TRBV7-3 and TRBJ2-1, with 9 positions matching TRBD2. J gave up 1 base and V 4 bases, and 5 bases lay outside the gene matches. This CDR3 is built from 16 residues. CDR1 SGHTA and CDR2 FQGTGA come from the germline V gene.

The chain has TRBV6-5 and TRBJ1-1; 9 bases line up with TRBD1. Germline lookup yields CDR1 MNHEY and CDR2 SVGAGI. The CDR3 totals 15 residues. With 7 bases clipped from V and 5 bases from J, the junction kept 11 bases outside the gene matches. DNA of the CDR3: TGTGCCAGCACTTCAACAGGGGGCGCGGGTACTGAAGCTTTCTTT. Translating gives CASTSTGGAGTEAFF.

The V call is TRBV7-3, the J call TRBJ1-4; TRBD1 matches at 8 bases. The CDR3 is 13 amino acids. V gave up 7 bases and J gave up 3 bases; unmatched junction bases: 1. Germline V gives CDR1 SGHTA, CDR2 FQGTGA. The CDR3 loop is CASTTGANEKLFF. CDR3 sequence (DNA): TGTGCCAGCACGACAGGGGCTAATGAAAAACTGTTTTTT.

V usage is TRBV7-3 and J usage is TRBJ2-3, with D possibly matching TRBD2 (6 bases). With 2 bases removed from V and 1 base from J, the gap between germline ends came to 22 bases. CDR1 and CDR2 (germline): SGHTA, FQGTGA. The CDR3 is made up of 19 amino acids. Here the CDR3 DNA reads TGTGCCAGCAGCTTACTCAGCAGGAGGCGGGACTTTGGCACAGATACGCAGTATTTT. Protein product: CASSLLSRRRDFGTDTQYF.

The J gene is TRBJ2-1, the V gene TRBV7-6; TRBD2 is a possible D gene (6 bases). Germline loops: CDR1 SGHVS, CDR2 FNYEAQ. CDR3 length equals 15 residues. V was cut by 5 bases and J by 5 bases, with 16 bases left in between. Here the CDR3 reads CASSVTGRGNNEQFF. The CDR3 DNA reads TGTGCCAGCAGCGTAACCGGCCGGGGGAACAATGAGCAGTTCTTC.

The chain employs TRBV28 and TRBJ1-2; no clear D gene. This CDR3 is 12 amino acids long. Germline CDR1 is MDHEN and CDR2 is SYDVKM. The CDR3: CGAGRENYGYTF. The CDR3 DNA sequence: TGTGGGGCTGGGCGGGAAAACTATGGCTACACCTTC.

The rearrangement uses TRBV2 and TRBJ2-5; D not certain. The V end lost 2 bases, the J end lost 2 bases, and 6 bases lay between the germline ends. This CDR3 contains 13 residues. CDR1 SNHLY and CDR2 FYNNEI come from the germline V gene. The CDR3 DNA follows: TGTGCCAGCAGTGAACCGGTTCAAGAGACCCAGTACTTC. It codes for CASSEPVQETQYF. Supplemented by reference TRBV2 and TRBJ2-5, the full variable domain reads EPEVTQTPSHQVTQMGQEVILRCVPISNHLYFYWYRQILGQKVEFLVSFYNNEISEKSEIFDDQFSVERPDGSNFTLKIRSTKLEDSAMYFCASSEPVQETQYFGPGTRLLVL.

CDR3 amino acids: CATSDTRQGGETQYF. In DNA, the CDR3 is TGTGCCACCAGTGATACCCGACAGGGGGGAGAGACCCAGTACTTC. The chain carries TRBV24-1 and TRBJ2-5; the match to TRBD1 covers 9 bases. This CDR3 comprises 15 residues. Germline CDR1 and CDR2: KGHDR and SFDVKD. V shed 3 bases, J shed 4 bases, and the junction held 5 bases outside the gene matches.

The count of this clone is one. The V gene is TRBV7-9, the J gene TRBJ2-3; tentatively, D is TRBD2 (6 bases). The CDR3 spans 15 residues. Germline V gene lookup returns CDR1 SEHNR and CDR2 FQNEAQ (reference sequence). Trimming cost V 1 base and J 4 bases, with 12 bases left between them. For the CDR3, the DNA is TGTGCCAGCAGCTTAGGGTCGGGACTTTCAGATACGCAGTATTTT. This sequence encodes CASSLGSGLSDTQYF.

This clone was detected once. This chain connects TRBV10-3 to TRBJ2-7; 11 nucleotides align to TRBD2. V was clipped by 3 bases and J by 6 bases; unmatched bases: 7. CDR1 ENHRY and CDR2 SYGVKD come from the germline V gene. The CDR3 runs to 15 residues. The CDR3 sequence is CAISDLAGGTREQYF. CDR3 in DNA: TGTGCCATCAGTGATCTAGCGGGAGGTACGCGCGAGCAGTACTTC.

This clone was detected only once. The CDR3 DNA sequence: TGTGCCAGCAGCTTAGGGCCATATCAGGTAGCGGGGTACGAGCAGTACTTC. Translating it yields CASSLGPYQVAGYEQYF. The V and J genes are TRBV7-2 and TRBJ2-7, with TRBD2 matching 8 bases. The V gene's germline CDR1 is SGHTA and CDR2 FQGNSA. With 1 base clipped from V and 4 bases from J, the junction kept 12 bases outside the gene matches. CDR3 size: 17 residues.

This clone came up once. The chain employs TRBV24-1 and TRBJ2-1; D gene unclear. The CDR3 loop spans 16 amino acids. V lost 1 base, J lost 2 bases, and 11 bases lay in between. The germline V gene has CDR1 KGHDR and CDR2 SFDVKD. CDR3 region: CATSDFPRLPYNEQFF. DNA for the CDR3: TGTGCCACCAGTGATTTTCCCAGGCTCCCCTACAATGAGCAGTTCTTC.

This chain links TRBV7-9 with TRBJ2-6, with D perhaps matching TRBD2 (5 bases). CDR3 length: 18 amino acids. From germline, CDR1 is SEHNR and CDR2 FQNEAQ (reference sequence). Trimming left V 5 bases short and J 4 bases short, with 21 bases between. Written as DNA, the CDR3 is TGTGCCAGCAGCACCCGAGAGGGCAGCTCGGCCGGGGCCAACGTCCTGACTTTC. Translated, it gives CASSTREGSSAGANVLTF.

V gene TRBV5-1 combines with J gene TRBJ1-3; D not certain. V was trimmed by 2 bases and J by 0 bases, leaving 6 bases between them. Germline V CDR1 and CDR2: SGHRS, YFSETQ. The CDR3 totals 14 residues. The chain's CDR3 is CASSLELSGNTIYF. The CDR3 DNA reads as TGCGCCAGCAGCTTAGAGCTCTCTGGAAACACCATATATTTT.

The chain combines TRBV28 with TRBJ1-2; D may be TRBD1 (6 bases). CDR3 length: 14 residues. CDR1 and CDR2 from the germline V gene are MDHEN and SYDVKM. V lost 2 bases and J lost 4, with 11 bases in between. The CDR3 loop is CASSLSPRGYGYTF. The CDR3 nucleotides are TGTGCCAGCAGTTTAAGCCCCAGGGGCTATGGCTACACCTTC.

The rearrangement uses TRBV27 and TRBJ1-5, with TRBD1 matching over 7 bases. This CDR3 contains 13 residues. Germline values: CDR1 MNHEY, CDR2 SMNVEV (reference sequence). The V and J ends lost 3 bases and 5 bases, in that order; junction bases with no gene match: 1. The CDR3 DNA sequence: TGTGCCAGCAGTTTTGGGACAGATCAGCCCCAGCATTTT. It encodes CASSFGTDQPQHF.

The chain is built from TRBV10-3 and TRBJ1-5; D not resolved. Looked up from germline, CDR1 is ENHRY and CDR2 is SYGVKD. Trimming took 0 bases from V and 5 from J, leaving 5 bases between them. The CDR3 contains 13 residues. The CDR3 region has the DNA TGTGCCATCAGTGAGTCAAGAGATCAGCCCCAGCATTTT. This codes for CAISESRDQPQHF.

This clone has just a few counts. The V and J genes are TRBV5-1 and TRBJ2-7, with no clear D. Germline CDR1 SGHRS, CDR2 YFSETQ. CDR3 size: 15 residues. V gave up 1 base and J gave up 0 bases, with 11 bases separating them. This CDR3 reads CASSLIGRSSYEQYF. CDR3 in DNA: TGCGCCAGCAGCTTGATAGGCCGGAGCTCCTACGAGCAGTACTTC. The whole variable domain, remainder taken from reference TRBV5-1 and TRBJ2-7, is KAGVTQTPRYLIKTRGQQVTLSCSPISGHRSVSWYQQTPGQGLQFLFEYFSETQRNKGNFPGRFSGRQFSNSRSEMNVSTLELGDSALYLCASSLIGRSSYEQYFGPGTRLTVT.